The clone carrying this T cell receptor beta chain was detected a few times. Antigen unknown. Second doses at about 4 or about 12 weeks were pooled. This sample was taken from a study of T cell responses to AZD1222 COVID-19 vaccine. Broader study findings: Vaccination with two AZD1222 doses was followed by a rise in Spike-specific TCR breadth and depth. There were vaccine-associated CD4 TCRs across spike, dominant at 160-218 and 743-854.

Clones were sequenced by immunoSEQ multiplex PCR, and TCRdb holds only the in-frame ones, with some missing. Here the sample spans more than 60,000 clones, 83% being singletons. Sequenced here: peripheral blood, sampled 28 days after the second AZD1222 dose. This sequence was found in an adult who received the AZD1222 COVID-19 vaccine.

CDR3 DNA: TGTGCCACCCCTATCGGGACAGGGATATGGCGCACTGAAGCTTTCTTT. Amino acids: CATPIGTGIWRTEAFF. The gene calls are TRBV19 and TRBJ1-1, with 9 bases fitting TRBD1. This CDR3 has 16 residues. The V gene's germline CDR1 is LNHDA and CDR2 SQIVND (reference sequence). The V gene end was trimmed by 10 bases and the J gene end by 4 bases; junction bases not matched to a gene: 16.